This T cell receptor (beta chain) was captured by sequencing in a study of blood T cell repertoires in COVID-19. CDR3 length: 14 residues. Trimming at V came to 5 bases and at J to 7 bases, leaving 4 bases not matched to a gene. Germline V gene data show CDR1 as LNHNV and CDR2 as YYDKDF (reference sequence). Using immunoSEQ multiplex PCR, the repertoire was profiled, and TCRdb retains in-frame clones only, with some absent. The table has around 190,000 clones, about four fifths seen once. Sequenced input: peripheral blood. This receptor was taken from a woman in her fifties or sixties with COVID-19, enrolled during active disease. This chain joins TRBV15 and TRBJ1-5, with TRBD1 identical over 11 bases. CDR3 sequence reads: CATSGQGARQPQHF. Here the CDR3 DNA reads TGTGCCACCAGCGGACAGGGGGCGAGACAGCCCCAGCATTTT.